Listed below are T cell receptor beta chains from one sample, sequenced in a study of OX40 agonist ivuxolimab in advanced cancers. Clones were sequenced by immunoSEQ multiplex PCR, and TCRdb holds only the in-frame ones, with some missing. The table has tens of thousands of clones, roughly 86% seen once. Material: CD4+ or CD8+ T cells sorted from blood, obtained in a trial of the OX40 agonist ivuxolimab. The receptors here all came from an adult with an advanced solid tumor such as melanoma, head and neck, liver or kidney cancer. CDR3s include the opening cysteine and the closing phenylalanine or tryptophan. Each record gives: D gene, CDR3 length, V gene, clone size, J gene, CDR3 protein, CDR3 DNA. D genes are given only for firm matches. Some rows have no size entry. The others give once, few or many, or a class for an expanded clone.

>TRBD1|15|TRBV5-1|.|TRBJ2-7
CASSLAGTVSYEQYF
TGCGCCAGCAGCTTGGCAGGGACAGTCTCCTACGAGCAGTACTTC
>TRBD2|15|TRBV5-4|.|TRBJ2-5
CASSRTSGGRQTQYF
TGTGCCAGCAGCCGGACTAGCGGGGGACGTCAGACCCAGTACTTC
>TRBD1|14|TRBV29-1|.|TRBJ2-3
CSVEKGTGTDTQYF
TGCAGCGTTGAAAAGGGGACAGGCACAGATACGCAGTATTTT
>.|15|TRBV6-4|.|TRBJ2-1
CASRPDGRTYNEQFF
TGTGCCAGCAGGCCCGACGGCAGGACCTACAATGAGCAGTTCTTC
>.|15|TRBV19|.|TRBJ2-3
CASSIRESSTDTQYF
TGTGCCAGTAGTATCCGGGAATCTAGCACAGATACGCAGTATTTT
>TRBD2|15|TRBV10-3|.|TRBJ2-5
CAIRASGGVQGTQYF
TGTGCCATCCGCGCTAGCGGGGGTGTCCAAGGGACCCAGTACTTC
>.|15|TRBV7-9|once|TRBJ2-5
CASSLTGTGQETQYF
TGTGCCAGCAGCCTGACGGGGACGGGCCAAGAGACCCAGTACTTC
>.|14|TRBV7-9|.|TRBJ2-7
CASSLDSASYEQYF
TGTGCCAGCAGCTTGGACAGCGCTTCCTACGAGCAGTACTTC
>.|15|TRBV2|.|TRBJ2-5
CASSEDSWGQETQYF
TGTGCCAGCAGTGAAGACAGTTGGGGCCAAGAGACCCAGTACTTC
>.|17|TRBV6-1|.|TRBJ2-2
CASSGIPGPTRTGELFF
TGTGCCAGCAGTGGAATACCAGGGCCTACGCGCACCGGGGAGCTGTTTTTT
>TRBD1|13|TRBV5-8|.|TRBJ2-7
CASSLTGSYEQYF
TGTGCCAGCAGCCTGACAGGGAGCTACGAGCAGTACTTC
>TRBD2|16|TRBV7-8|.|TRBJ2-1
CASSLSSGSSYNEQFF
TGTGCCAGCAGCTTGTCTAGCGGGAGCTCCTACAATGAGCAGTTCTTC
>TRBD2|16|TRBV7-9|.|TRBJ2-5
CASSLGLAGGPETQYF
TGTGCCAGCAGCCTTGGACTAGCGGGGGGACCGGAGACCCAGTACTTC
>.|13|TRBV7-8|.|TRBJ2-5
CASSLALRETQYF
TGTGCCAGCAGCTTAGCCTTGCGGGAGACCCAGTACTTC
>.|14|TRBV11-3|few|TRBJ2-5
CASSLYQLQETQYF
TGTGCCAGCAGCTTATACCAGCTACAAGAGACCCAGTACTTC
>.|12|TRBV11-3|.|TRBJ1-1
CASRGRGTEAFF
TGTGCCAGCAGGGGGCGCGGTACTGAAGCTTTCTTT
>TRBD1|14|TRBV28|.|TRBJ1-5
CASSLGDRNQPQHF
TGTGCCAGCAGTCTGGGGGACAGGAACCAGCCCCAGCATTTT
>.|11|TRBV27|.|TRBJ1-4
CASRKQEKLFF
TGTGCCAGCAGGAAACAAGAAAAACTGTTTTTT
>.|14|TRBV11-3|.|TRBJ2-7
CASSLDRLRTEQYF
TGTGCCAGCAGCTTAGATCGTCTGAGGACGGAACAGTACTTC
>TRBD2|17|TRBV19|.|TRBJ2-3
CASSSFFAGGAMDTQYF
TGTGCCAGTAGCAGTTTCTTTGCGGGGGGCGCCATGGATACGCAGTATTTT
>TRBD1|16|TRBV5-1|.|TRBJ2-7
CASRSPRTGKFYEQYF
TGCGCCAGCAGATCGCCCCGGACAGGGAAGTTCTACGAGCAGTACTTC
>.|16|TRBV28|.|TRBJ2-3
CASSPSRWGTRDTQYF
TGTGCCAGCAGTCCCTCCCGATGGGGGACACGGGATACGCAGTATTTT
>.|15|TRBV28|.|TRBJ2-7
CASSLVDAGSYEQYF
TGTGCCAGCAGTTTGGTCGACGCCGGCTCCTACGAGCAGTACTTC
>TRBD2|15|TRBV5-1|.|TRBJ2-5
CASSLEGLAFPTQYF
TGCGCCAGCAGCTTGGAGGGACTAGCTTTTCCGACCCAGTACTTC
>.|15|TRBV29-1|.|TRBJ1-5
CSVVSWDYSNQPQHF
TGCAGCGTTGTAAGTTGGGACTATAGCAATCAGCCCCAGCATTTT
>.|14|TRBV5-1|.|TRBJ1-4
CASSLGTAREKLFF
TGCGCCAGCAGCTTAGGGACGGCTAGGGAAAAACTGTTTTTT
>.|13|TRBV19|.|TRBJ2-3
CASARGFADTQYF
TGTGCCAGTGCAAGGGGGTTCGCAGATACGCAGTATTTT
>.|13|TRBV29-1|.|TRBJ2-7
CSVVRSPSYEQYF
TGCAGCGTTGTCAGGAGCCCATCCTACGAGCAGTACTTC
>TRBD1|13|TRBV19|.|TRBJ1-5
CASRPGQIQPQHF
TGTGCCAGTAGACCGGGACAGATACAGCCCCAGCATTTT
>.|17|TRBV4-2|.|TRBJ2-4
CASSQGSGVGTKNIQYF
TGTGCCAGCAGCCAAGGTTCGGGGGTCGGTACCAAAAACATTCAGTACTTC
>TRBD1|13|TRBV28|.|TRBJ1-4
CACRTGSNEKLFF
TGTGCCTGCAGGACAGGGAGTAATGAAAAACTGTTTTTT
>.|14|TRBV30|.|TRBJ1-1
CAWREGGRGTEAFF
TGTGCCTGGAGGGAGGGGGGCAGGGGCACTGAAGCTTTCTTT
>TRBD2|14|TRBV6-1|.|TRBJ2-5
CASRQTSGGRTQYF
TGTGCCAGCAGGCAGACTAGCGGGGGGAGGACCCAGTACTTC
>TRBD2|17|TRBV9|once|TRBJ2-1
CASSFGTSGLPGDEQFF
TGTGCCAGCAGCTTCGGGACTAGCGGACTACCGGGGGATGAGCAGTTCTTC
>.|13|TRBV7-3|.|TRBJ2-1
CASSLTIENEQFF
TGTGCCAGCAGCTTAACGATCGAAAATGAGCAGTTCTTC
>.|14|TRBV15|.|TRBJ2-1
CATSRDIGGNEQFF
TGTGCCACCAGCAGAGACATCGGGGGCAATGAGCAGTTCTTC
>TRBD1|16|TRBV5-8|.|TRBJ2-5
CASSGGTGGRGETQYF
TGTGCCAGCAGCGGAGGGACAGGGGGCCGCGGCGAGACCCAGTACTTC
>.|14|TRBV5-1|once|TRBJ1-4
CASSFRTENEKLFF
TGCGCCAGCAGCTTCCGGACAGAGAATGAAAAACTGTTTTTT
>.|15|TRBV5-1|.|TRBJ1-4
CASSLAGAPNEKLFF
TGCGCCAGCAGCTTGGCAGGGGCCCCTAATGAAAAACTGTTTTTT
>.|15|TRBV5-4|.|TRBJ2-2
CATSPGIANTGELFF
TGTGCCACTTCCCCGGGAATCGCGAACACCGGGGAGCTGTTTTTT
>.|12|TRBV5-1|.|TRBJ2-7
CASSSDSYEQYF
TGCGCCAGCAGCTCGGACAGCTACGAGCAGTACTTC
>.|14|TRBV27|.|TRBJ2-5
CASSSAGTEETQYF
TGTGCCAGCAGTTCTGCGGGAACTGAAGAGACCCAGTACTTC
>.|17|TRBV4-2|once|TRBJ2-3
CASSQDSGGAGVRTQYF
TGTGCCAGCAGCCAAGATAGTGGGGGGGCAGGGGTTCGGACGCAGTATTTT
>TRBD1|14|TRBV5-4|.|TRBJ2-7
CASSKVDRGVEQYF
TGTGCCAGCAGCAAAGTGGACAGGGGGGTCGAGCAGTACTTC
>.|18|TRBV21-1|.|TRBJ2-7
CASSKVVERGGFRREQYF
TGTGCCAGCAGCAAAGTCGTCGAGCGGGGGGGCTTTCGTCGCGAGCAGTACTTC
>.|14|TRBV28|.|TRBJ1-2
CASSHQRTNYGYTF
TGTGCCAGCAGTCATCAGCGTACTAACTATGGCTACACCTTC
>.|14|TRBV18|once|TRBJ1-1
CASSLEQGFSEAFF
TGTGCCAGCTCCCTCGAACAGGGTTTCTCTGAAGCTTTCTTT
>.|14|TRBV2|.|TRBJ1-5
CASSLDAGEQPQHF
TGTGCCAGCAGCTTGGACGCTGGAGAACAGCCCCAGCATTTT
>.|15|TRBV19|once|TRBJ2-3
CASNPTRTVPDTQYF
TGTGCCAGTAACCCCACTCGGACAGTCCCAGATACGCAGTATTTT
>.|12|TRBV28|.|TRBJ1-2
CASNRAPYGYTF
TGTGCCAGCAATAGGGCCCCTTATGGCTACACCTTC
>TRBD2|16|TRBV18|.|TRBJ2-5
CASSPPLGGMQETQYF
TGTGCCAGCTCACCACCTCTGGGGGGGATGCAAGAGACCCAGTACTTC
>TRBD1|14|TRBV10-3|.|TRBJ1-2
CAISEQQGNYGYTF
TGTGCCATCAGTGAGCAACAGGGGAACTATGGCTACACCTTC